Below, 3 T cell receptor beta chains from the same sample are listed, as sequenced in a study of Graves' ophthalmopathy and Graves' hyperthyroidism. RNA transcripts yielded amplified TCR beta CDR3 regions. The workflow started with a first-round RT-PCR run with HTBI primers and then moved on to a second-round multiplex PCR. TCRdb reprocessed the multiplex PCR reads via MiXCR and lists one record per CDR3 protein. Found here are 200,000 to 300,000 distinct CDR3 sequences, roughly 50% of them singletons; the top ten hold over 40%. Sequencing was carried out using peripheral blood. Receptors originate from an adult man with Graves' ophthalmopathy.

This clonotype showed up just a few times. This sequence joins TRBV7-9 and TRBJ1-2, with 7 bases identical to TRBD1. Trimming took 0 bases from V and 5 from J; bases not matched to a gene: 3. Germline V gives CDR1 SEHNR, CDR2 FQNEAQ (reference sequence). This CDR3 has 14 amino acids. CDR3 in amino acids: CASSLAQGPYGYTF. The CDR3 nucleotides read TGTGCCAGCAGCTTAGCACAGGGGCCGTATGGCTACACCTTC.

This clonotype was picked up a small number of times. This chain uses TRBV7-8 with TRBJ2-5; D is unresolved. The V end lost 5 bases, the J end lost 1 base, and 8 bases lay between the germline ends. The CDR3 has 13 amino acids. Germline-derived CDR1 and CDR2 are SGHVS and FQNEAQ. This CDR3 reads CASSLYIQETQYF. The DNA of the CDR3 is TGTGCCAGCAGCCTCTATATCCAAGAGACCCAGTACTTC.

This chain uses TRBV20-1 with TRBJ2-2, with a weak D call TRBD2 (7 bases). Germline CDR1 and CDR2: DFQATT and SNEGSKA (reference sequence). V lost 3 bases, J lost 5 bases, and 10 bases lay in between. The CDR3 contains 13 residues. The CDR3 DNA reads TGCAGTGCTAGCGGGGGGCCTACCGGGGAGCTGTTTTTT. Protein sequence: CSASGGPTGELFF.